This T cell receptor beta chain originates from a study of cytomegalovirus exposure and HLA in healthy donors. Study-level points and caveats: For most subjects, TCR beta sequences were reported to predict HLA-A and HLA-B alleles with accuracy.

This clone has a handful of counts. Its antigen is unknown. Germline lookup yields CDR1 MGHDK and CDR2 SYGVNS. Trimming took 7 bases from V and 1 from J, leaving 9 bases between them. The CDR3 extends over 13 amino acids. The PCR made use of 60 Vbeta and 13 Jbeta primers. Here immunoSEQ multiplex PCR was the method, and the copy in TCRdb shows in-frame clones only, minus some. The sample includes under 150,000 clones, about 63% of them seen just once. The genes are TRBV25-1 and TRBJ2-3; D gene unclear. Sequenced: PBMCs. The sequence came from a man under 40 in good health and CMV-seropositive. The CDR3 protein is CASTSRGTDTQYF. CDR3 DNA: TGTGCCAGCACCTCCCGGGGCACAGATACGCAGTATTTT. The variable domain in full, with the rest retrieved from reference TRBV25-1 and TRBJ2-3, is EADIYQTPRYLVIGTGKKITLECSQTMGHDKMYWYQQDPGMELHLIHYSYGVNSTEKGDLSSESTVSRIRTEHFPLTLESARPSHTSQYLCASTSRGTDTQYFGPGTRLTVL.